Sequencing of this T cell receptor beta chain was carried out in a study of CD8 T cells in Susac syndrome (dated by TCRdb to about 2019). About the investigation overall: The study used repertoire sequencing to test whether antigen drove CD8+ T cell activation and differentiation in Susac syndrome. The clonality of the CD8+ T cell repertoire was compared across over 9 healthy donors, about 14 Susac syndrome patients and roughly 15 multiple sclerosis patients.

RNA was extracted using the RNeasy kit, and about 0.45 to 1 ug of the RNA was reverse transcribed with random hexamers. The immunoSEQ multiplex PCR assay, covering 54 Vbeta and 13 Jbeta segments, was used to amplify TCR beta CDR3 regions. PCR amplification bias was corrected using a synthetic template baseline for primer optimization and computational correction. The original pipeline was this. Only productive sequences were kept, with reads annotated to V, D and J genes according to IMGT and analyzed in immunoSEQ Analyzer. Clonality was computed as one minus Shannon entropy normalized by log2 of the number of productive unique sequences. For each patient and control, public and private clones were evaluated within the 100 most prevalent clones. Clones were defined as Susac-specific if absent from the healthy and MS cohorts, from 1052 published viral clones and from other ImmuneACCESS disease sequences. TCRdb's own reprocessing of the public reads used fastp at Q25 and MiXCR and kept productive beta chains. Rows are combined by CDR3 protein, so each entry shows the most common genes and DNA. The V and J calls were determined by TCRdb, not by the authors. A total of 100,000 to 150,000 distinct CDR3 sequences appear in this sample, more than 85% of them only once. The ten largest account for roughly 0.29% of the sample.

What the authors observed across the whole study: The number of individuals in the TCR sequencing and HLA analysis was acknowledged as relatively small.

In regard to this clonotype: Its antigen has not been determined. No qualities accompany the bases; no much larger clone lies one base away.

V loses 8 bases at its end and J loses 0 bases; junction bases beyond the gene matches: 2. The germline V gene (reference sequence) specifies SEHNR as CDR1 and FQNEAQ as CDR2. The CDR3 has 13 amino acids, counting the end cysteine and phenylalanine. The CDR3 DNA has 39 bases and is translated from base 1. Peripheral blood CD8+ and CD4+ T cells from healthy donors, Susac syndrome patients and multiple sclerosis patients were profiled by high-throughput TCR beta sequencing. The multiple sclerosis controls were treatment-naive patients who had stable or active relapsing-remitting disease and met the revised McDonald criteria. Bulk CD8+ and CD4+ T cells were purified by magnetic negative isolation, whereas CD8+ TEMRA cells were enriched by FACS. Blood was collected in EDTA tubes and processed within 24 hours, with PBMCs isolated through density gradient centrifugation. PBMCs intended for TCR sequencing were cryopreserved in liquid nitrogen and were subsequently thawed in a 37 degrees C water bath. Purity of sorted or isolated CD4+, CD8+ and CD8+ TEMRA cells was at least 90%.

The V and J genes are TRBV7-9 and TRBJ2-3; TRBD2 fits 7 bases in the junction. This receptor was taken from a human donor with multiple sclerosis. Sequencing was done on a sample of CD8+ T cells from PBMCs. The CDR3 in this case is CASGRGSTDTQYF. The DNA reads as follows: TGTGCCAGCGGGCGGGGGAGCACAGATACGCAGTATTTT.